The clone carrying this T cell receptor (beta chain) was observed at least ten times. V shed 5 bases, J shed 1 base, and the junction held 12 bases outside the gene matches. Germline V gene sequence: CDR1 SEHNR, CDR2 FQNEAQ (reference sequence). The CDR3 has 17 amino acids. These data originate in a study of blood T cell repertoires in COVID-19. Study background: Whether acute or convalescent, the COVID-19 samples came from the United States, Italy and Spain. The cDNA or gDNA used as material had been derived from T cells, B-cell-depleted T cells, or PBMCs.

Authors' analysis steps: Cell counts per sample came from amplifying reference gene primers. Method: immunoSEQ multiplex PCR; TCRdb's copy keeps in-frame clones and lacks some. V and J calls plus clone size are reproduced from that table; the DNA served to infer D and trimming. The sample consists of some 130,000 clones, about 78% of them appearing once. This chain links TRBV7-9 with TRBJ1-1; 8 positions agree with TRBD1. The clonotype was recovered from a man in his sixties who had recovered from COVID-19. Input material: peripheral blood. The CDR3 sequence is CASSPWTGRVGNTEAFF. The CDR3 bases are TGTGCCAGCAGCCCCTGGACAGGGAGGGTGGGGAACACTGAAGCTTTCTTT.